The 5 T cell receptor beta chains presented below share a single source sample, sequenced in a study of fetal regulatory T cell absence and autoimmunity. Sequencing used immunoSEQ multiplex PCR; TCRdb keeps in-frame clones, though not all of them. The sample carries more than 85,000 clones, about 78% recorded once. What was sequenced was pancreas tissue. The source of these receptors is a male donor with IPEX syndrome.

On this clone itself: The CDR3 does not close with the conserved phenylalanine or tryptophan, likely indicating a read error. The genes are TRBV6-5 and TRBJ1-2; D not resolved. This CDR3 has 14 residues. Per the germline V gene, CDR1 is MNHEY and CDR2 is SVGAGI. V lost 6 bases to trimming and J lost 0 bases, with 11 bases between them. In DNA, the CDR3 is TGTGCCAGCAGGGGGTCGATCGCTAACTATGGCTACACCCTC. The encoded protein is CASRGSIANYGYTL.

The chain uses TRBV4-3 and TRBJ2-7, with 10 bases that match TRBD1. Germline lookup yields CDR1 LGHNA and CDR2 YSLEER. V dropped 1 base and J dropped 2; count of bases not matched to a gene: 2. CDR3 length: 15 residues. Written as DNA, the CDR3 is TGCGCCAGCAGCCAAGCCGGGACAGGGGCCTACGAGCAGTACTTC. It translates to CASSQAGTGAYEQYF.

In this sample, this clone turned up once. The CDR3 sequence: CASSYGASTDTQYF. CDR3 DNA sequence: TGTGCCAGCAGTTACGGGGCTAGCACAGATACGCAGTATTTT. This chain uses TRBV6-5 with TRBJ2-3; D perhaps matches TRBD1 (5 bases). The V end lost 2 bases, the J end lost 0 bases, and 6 bases lay between the germline ends. The germline CDR1 and CDR2 sequences are MNHEY and SVGAGI. The CDR3 sequence is 14 residues long.

The rearrangement links TRBV4-1 to TRBJ1-2, with D possibly being TRBD1 (6 bases). V was clipped by 4 bases and J by 7 bases, with 28 bases between them. Germline CDR1 is MGHRA and CDR2 is YSYEKL. The CDR3 length is 18 residues. CDR3 in DNA: TGCGCCAGCAGCCCCCTGCTCCGGGACAATAAGCCTTTACTTGGCTACACCTTC. Its translation is CASSPLLRDNKPLLGYTF.

This sequence joins TRBV25-1 and TRBJ1-2, with 8 bases identical to TRBD1. CDR3 length: 15 amino acids. Germline values: CDR1 MGHDK, CDR2 SYGVNS. The junction had 9 bases not matched to a gene; V was cut back by 5 bases and J by 4 bases. In DNA, the CDR3 is TGTGCCAGCAGTTCGACACCAGGGGGCAGCTATGGCTACACCTTC. It translates to CASSSTPGGSYGYTF.